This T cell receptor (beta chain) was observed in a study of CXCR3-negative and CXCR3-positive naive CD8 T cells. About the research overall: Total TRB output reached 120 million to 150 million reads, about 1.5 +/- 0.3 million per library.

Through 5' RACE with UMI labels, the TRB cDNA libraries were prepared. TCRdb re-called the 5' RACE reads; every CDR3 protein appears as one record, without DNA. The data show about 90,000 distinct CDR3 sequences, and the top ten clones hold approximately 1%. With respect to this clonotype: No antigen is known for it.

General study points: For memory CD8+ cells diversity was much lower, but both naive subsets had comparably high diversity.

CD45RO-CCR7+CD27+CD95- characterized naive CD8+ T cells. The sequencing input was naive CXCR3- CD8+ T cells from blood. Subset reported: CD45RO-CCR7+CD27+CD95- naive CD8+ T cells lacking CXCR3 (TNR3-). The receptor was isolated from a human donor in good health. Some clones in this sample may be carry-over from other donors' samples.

This CDR3 is CASSEAGQGTYEQYF. The gene calls are TRBV2 and TRBJ2-7; TCRdb names TRBD1, which stays unverified in the absence of DNA. CDR1 and CDR2 from the germline V gene are SNHLY and FYNNEI. CDR3 size: 15 residues.